A selection of T cell receptor beta chains follows, all from one sample in a study of T cells in Graves' hyperthyroidism and ophthalmopathy. TCRdb ran MiXCR on the multiplex PCR reads and lists one entry per CDR3 protein. In the table there are 750,000 to 950,000 distinct CDR3 sequences, 38% of which are singletons. The sequencing sample was made of blood. The receptor set was obtained from a young man with Graves' hyperthyroidism. The CDR3 runs from the conserved cysteine through the conserved F or W. Each record gives: J gene, D gene, clone size, V gene, CDR3 protein, CDR3 DNA. The D gene is left open where the match is weak. Part of the rows lack a size; the others show once, few, many or a class for expanded clones.

TRBJ2-7 | - | - | TRBV7-2 | CASSLGGTLTYEQYF | TGTGCCAGCAGCTTAGGAGGGACTCTTACCTACGAGCAGTACTTC
TRBJ2-7 | TRBD1 | few | TRBV2 | CASPSGTGNPYEQYF | TGTGCCAGCCCCTCCGGGACAGGGAACCCCTACGAGCAGTACTTC
TRBJ1-4 | - | - | TRBV10-3 | CAISDWESNEKLFF | TGTGCCATCAGTGACTGGGAAAGTAATGAAAAACTGTTTTTT
TRBJ2-2 | TRBD2 | few | TRBV2 | CAGRTGTSGAGELFF | TGTGCCGGCCGTACCGGGACTAGCGGGGCCGGGGAGCTGTTTTTT
TRBJ2-5 | - | - | TRBV7-2 | CASSLETGLRETQYF | TGCGCCAGCAGCTTGGAAACAGGGTTAAGGGAGACCCAGTACTTC
TRBJ2-2 | - | once | TRBV9 | CASSGSTGEDGELFF | TGTGCCAGCAGCGGTTCCACCGGGGAGGACGGGGAGCTGTTTTTT
TRBJ1-1 | TRBD1 | many | TRBV2 | CASSAPKTGGTEAFF | TGTGCCAGCAGTGCGCCGAAGACAGGGGGCACTGAAGCTTTCTTT
TRBJ1-2 | - | many | TRBV5-1 | CASRQDGVYGYTF | TGCGCCAGCAGGCAGGACGGAGTCTATGGCTACACCTTC
TRBJ2-5 | - | many | TRBV9 | CASSPGFQETQYF | TGTGCCAGCAGCCCTGGGTTCCAAGAGACCCAGTACTTC
TRBJ1-2 | - | many | TRBV29-1 | CSVEDRALANYGYTF | TGCAGCGTTGAAGACAGGGCCCTAGCTAACTATGGCTACACCTTC
TRBJ1-5 | TRBD1 | - | TRBV12-3/TRBV12-4 | CASSARQGPNNQPQHF | TGTGCCAGCAGTGCTCGACAGGGCCCTAACAATCAGCCCCAGCATTTT
TRBJ1-1 | TRBD1 | - | TRBV7-9 | CASSQRDSGRNTEAFF | TGTGCCAGCAGTCAACGGGACAGCGGTCGGAACACTGAAGCTTTCTTT
TRBJ2-5 | - | once | TRBV30 | CAWRGWQQETQYF | TGTGCCTGGAGGGGTTGGCAGCAAGAGACCCAGTACTTC
TRBJ2-2 | - | few | TRBV2 | CASSPTTQSNTGELFF | TGTGCCAGCAGTCCGACCACACAATCGAACACCGGGGAGCTGTTTTTT
TRBJ1-1 | - | - | TRBV7-8 | CASIQYGELRAFF | TGTGCCAGCATCCAGTACGGGGAGTTGCGAGCTTTCTTT
TRBJ1-6 | - | - | TRBV10-3 | CAISDTPEGESPLHF | TGTGCCATCAGCGATACCCCGGAGGGTGAATCACCCCTCCACTTT
TRBJ1-1 | - | few | TRBV19 | CASRDLQGVTEAFF | TGTGCCAGTAGAGACTTACAGGGAGTCACTGAAGCTTTCTTT
TRBJ2-7 | - | few | TRBV5-1 | CASSFPESLEQYF | TGCGCCAGCAGCTTCCCAGAGAGTTTGGAGCAGTACTTC
TRBJ2-1 | TRBD2 | - | TRBV7-2 | CASSLAGVREQFF | TGTGCCAGCAGCTTGGCGGGAGTCAGGGAGCAGTTCTTC
TRBJ1-1 | - | - | TRBV5-6 | CASSSDQDDTEAFF | TGTGCCAGCAGCTCGGACCAGGACGACACTGAAGCTTTCTTT
TRBJ2-7 | TRBD1 | - | TRBV20-1 | CSASGTGTWEQYF | TGCAGTGCTTCCGGGACAGGGACGTGGGAGCAGTACTTC
TRBJ1-1 | - | few | TRBV19 | CASSMTGQANTEAFF | TGTGCCAGTAGTATGACGGGGCAGGCGAACACTGAAGCTTTCTTT
TRBJ2-7 | TRBD1 | - | TRBV29-1 | CSLTGDSYEQYF | TGCAGCTTAACAGGGGACTCCTACGAGCAGTACTTC
TRBJ2-5 | TRBD2 | - | TRBV9 | CASSAREGGRGEQYF | TGTGCCAGCAGCGCCCGGGAAGGCGGGAGGGGTGAGCAGTACTTC
TRBJ1-5 | TRBD1 | - | TRBV12-3/TRBV12-4 | CASSPGGPNQPQHF | TGTGCCAGCAGTCCAGGGGGCCCCAATCAGCCCCAGCATTTT
TRBJ2-3 | - | - | TRBV10-2 | CASNDPGGPDTQYF | TGCGCCAGCAATGACCCCGGGGGGCCAGATACGCAGTATTTT
TRBJ1-1 | - | once | TRBV20-1 | CSAISESGGEWAEAFF | TGCAGTGCCATCAGTGAGTCCGGGGGCGAGTGGGCTGAAGCTTTCTTT
TRBJ1-2 | - | many | TRBV19 | CASSPDDDGYTF | TGTGCCAGTAGTCCGGACGACGATGGCTACACCTTC
TRBJ2-6 | - | few | TRBV19 | CASSIPVGTGANVLTF | TGTGCCAGTAGTATCCCGGTGGGGACTGGGGCCAACGTCCTGACTTTC
TRBJ1-4 | - | - | TRBV10-3 | CAISEAVLGETNEKLFF | TGTGCCATCAGTGAGGCGGTTTTAGGCGAAACTAATGAAAAACTGTTTTTT
TRBJ2-7 | TRBD1 | few | TRBV4-1 | CASSRDRDVYEQYF | TGCGCCAGCAGCCGGGACAGGGATGTCTACGAGCAGTACTTC